The 27 T cell receptor beta chains reported below all come from one sample, sequenced in a study of T cell repertoires and HLA-DP antigens. Clones were read by immunoSEQ multiplex PCR, and TCRdb kept only the in-frame ones, dropping some. The sample lists roughly 73,000 clones, around 80% occurring once. These receptors' antigens are unknown. Sequencing was performed on CD4+ T cells from PBMCs. Source of these receptors: a man aged 60 to 75 in good health and CMV-seronegative.

This chain joins TRBV2 and TRBJ1-6; no clear D. The CDR3 is 14 residues long. V shed 6 bases and J shed 7 bases, with 13 bases lying between them. Germline-derived CDR1 and CDR2 are SNHLY and FYNNEI. CDR3 protein: CASRALTKNSPLHF. CDR3 coding DNA: TGTGCCAGCAGAGCTCTCACTAAGAATTCACCCCTCCACTTT. The whole variable domain, remainder taken from reference TRBV2 and TRBJ1-6, is EPEVTQTPSHQVTQMGQEVILRCVPISNHLYFYWYRQILGQKVEFLVSFYNNEISEKSEIFDDQFSVERPDGSNFTLKIRSTKLEDSAMYFCASRALTKNSPLHFGNGTRLTVT.

The genes are TRBV5-1 and TRBJ1-1; weak D call: TRBD1 (5 bases). V was trimmed by 3 bases and J by 4 bases, leaving 13 bases between them. The CDR3 has 14 amino acids. CDR1 and CDR2 from the germline V gene are SGHRS and YFSETQ. The CDR3 DNA is TGCGCCAGCAGCTCGGAGTACGGGGCCACTGAAGCTTTCTTT. Its protein product is CASSSEYGATEAFF.

This sequence joins TRBV7-9 and TRBJ1-2, with a weak D call TRBD1 (5 bases). Germline CDR1 reads SEHNR; CDR2 reads FQNEAQ (reference sequence). The CDR3 sequence is 14 residues long. The V end was cut by 5 bases, the J end by 2 bases, with 12 bases between. CDR3 protein: CASSPTRDNYGYTF. The CDR3 bases are TGTGCCAGCAGCCCCACGCGGGACAACTATGGCTACACCTTC.

V usage is TRBV5-4 and J usage is TRBJ1-2, with 8 nucleotides matching TRBD1. The CDR3 extends over 16 amino acids. With 0 bases clipped from V and 4 bases from J, the junction kept 8 bases outside the gene matches. The V gene's germline CDR1 is SGHNT and CDR2 YYREEE (reference sequence). The CDR3 nucleotides are TGTGCCAGCAGCTTGGGTGGACAGGGCTTGATCTATGGCTACACCTTC. Translating gives CASSLGGQGLIYGYTF.

The gene calls are TRBV19 and TRBJ1-5; D might be TRBD1 (5 bases). Germline lookup yields CDR1 LNHDA and CDR2 SQIVND (reference sequence). This CDR3 spans 15 amino acids. Trimming shortened V by 5 bases and J by 0 bases, and 11 bases separated the two germline ends. The CDR3 coding sequence is TGTGCCAGTAGTTGGCAGGGAGGTAGCAATCAGCCCCAGCATTTT. Its protein product is CASSWQGGSNQPQHF.

The rearrangement links TRBV5-6 to TRBJ2-3; 11 bases map to TRBD2. Germline CDR1 and CDR2: SGHDT and YYEEEE. J lost 6 bases, V lost 1 base, and 10 bases had no gene match. CDR3 length equals 17 residues. CDR3 sequence: CASSLYLTSGRVDTQYF. Written as DNA, the CDR3 is TGTGCCAGCAGCTTGTATCTCACTAGCGGGAGAGTCGATACGCAGTATTTT.

The V and J genes are TRBV2 and TRBJ1-1; D possibly corresponds to TRBD1 (5 bases). Per the germline V gene, CDR1 is SNHLY and CDR2 is FYNNEI. With 5 bases removed from V and 0 bases from J, the gap between germline ends came to 10 bases. This CDR3 has 14 amino acids. CDR3 bases: TGTGCCAGCAGTCCGACAGAGATGAACACTGAAGCTTTCTTT. It specifies CASSPTEMNTEAFF.

The J gene is TRBJ2-1, the V gene TRBV11-3; 7 positions match TRBD1. The CDR3 covers 15 residues. From germline, CDR1 is SGHNT and CDR2 YENEEA. The junction had 7 bases not matched to a gene; V was cut back by 5 bases and J by 3 bases. Written as DNA, the CDR3 is TGTGCCAGCAGCCCCCAGGGACAGCTCTACAATGAGCAGTTCTTC. This codes for CASSPQGQLYNEQFF.

The CDR3: CASSQTTDGGHGYTF. The CDR3 nucleotides are TGTGCCAGCAGCCAAACCACGGACGGGGGTCATGGCTACACCTTC. This chain links TRBV2 with TRBJ1-2; a weak D match, TRBD1 (5 bases). V was clipped by 6 bases and J by 6 bases, with 20 bases between them. This CDR3 is 15 amino acids long. Germline V gene data show CDR1 as SNHLY and CDR2 as FYNNEI. The variable domain in full, with the rest retrieved from reference TRBV2 and TRBJ1-2, is EPEVTQTPSHQVTQMGQEVILRCVPISNHLYFYWYRQILGQKVEFLVSFYNNEISEKSEIFDDQFSVERPDGSNFTLKIRSTKLEDSAMYFCASSQTTDGGHGYTFGSGTRLTVV.

V is TRBV27 and J is TRBJ1-4, with D possibly matching TRBD1 (5 bases). This CDR3 has 16 amino acids. Germline CDR1 is MNHEY and CDR2 is SMNVEV (reference sequence). Between the trimmed V and J ends, which lost 5 bases and 0 bases, there was a span of 13 bases. DNA for the CDR3: TGTGCCAGCAGTAAGGGGACCGCTACAACTAATGAAAAACTGTTTTTT. It translates to CASSKGTATTNEKLFF.

The rearrangement joins TRBV14 to TRBJ2-2; D not certain. This CDR3 has 13 amino acids. The germline CDR1 and CDR2 sequences are SGHDN and FVKESK. Trimming took off 1 base at V and 4 bases at J, with 4 bases between the two ends. Here the CDR3 DNA reads TGTGCCAGCAGCCAAGTTATCACCGGGGAGCTGTTTTTT. Protein sequence: CASSQVITGELFF.

The rearrangement joins TRBV5-6 to TRBJ2-2; D unclear. V lost 0 bases and J 6 bases, leaving 6 bases between the germline ends. This CDR3 region has 13 residues. CDR1 SGHDT and CDR2 YYEEEE come from the germline V gene. The DNA for the CDR3 is TGTGCCAGCAGCTTGGTGGGTCCCGGGGAGCTGTTTTTT. Translated: CASSLVGPGELFF.

This clone came up a few times. V gene TRBV10-3 combines with J gene TRBJ1-6; the D is unclear. Germline values: CDR1 ENHRY, CDR2 SYGVKD. The V and J ends lost 0 bases and 6 bases respectively, with 9 bases between them. This CDR3 comprises 15 residues. The CDR3, as DNA: TGTGCCATCAGTGAGTCGAACACAGCTAATTCACCCCTCCACTTT. Its translation: CAISESNTANSPLHF.

The chain carries TRBV28 and TRBJ2-7; 15 bases line up with TRBD2. Germline V gives CDR1 MDHEN, CDR2 SYDVKM. With V trimmed by 3 bases and J by 5 bases, 5 bases remained unmatched. This CDR3 region has 16 residues. Written as DNA, the CDR3 is TGTGCCAGCAGTTTGGGGACTAGCGGGGGGAGAAACGAGCAGTACTTC. This codes for CASSLGTSGGRNEQYF.

The rearrangement joins TRBV7-2 to TRBJ1-5; D is undetermined. The CDR3 has 13 amino acids. V lost 5 bases and J lost 4, with 9 bases in between. Germline V gene lookup returns CDR1 SGHTA and CDR2 FQGNSA. In DNA form, the CDR3 reads TGTGCCAGCAGCGGCAGGCTTAATCAGCCCCAGCATTTT. Its translation: CASSGRLNQPQHF.

The chain combines TRBV5-1 with TRBJ1-2; TRBD1 aligns across 9 bases. CDR1 is SGHRS and CDR2 is YFSETQ in the germline V gene. Trimming took 3 bases from V and 1 from J; bases not matched to a gene: 10. CDR3 size: 17 residues. The CDR3 DNA sequence: TGCGCCAGCAGCTGGACTTGGACAGGGGTGCTTAACTATGGCTACACCTTC. Residues: CASSWTWTGVLNYGYTF. Full variable domain (outside the CDR3, taken from reference TRBV5-1 and TRBJ1-2): KAGVTQTPRYLIKTRGQQVTLSCSPISGHRSVSWYQQTPGQGLQFLFEYFSETQRNKGNFPGRFSGRQFSNSRSEMNVSTLELGDSALYLCASSWTWTGVLNYGYTFGSGTRLTVV.

J is TRBJ2-3 and V is TRBV19; D is uncertain. The CDR3 covers 13 residues. Trimming took off 3 bases at V and 4 bases at J, with 8 bases between the two ends. CDR1 is LNHDA, CDR2 SQIVND, per germline (reference sequence). CDR3 loop: CASSIRTADTQYF. CDR3 nucleotide sequence: TGTGCCAGTAGTATCAGGACCGCAGATACGCAGTATTTT.

The V gene is TRBV10-3, the J gene TRBJ2-1; D remains unclear. The CDR3 totals 12 residues. Looked up from germline, CDR1 is ENHRY and CDR2 is SYGVKD. V dropped 7 bases and J dropped 6 bases, with 10 bases sitting between them. The CDR3 region has the DNA TGTGCCATCATGGGCTTGGGCAATGAGCAGTTCTTC. It encodes CAIMGLGNEQFF.

The chain links TRBV2 to TRBJ1-2; D is perhaps TRBD1 (6 bases). CDR1 and CDR2 from the germline V gene are SNHLY and FYNNEI. The CDR3 runs 15 residues. Between the trimmed V and J ends, which lost 7 bases and 8 bases, there was a span of 23 bases. CDR3 residues: CASTGGRGRIGGYTF. The CDR3 region has the DNA TGTGCCAGCACTGGGGGCCGGGGGCGGATTGGGGGCTACACCTTC.

The chain is built from TRBV11-3 and TRBJ2-3; D is undetermined. CDR1 is SGHNT and CDR2 is YENEEA in the germline V gene. The CDR3 is 14 residues long. The V end lost 6 bases, the J end lost 6 bases, and 16 bases lay between the germline ends. The CDR3 is CASRENTLSDTQYF. CDR3 bases: TGTGCCAGCAGGGAAAATACGCTATCGGATACGCAGTATTTT. Combining the CDR3 with reference TRBV11-3 and TRBJ2-3 gives the whole variable domain EAGVVQSPRYKIIEKKQPVAFWCNPISGHNTLYWYLQNLGQGPELLIRYENEEAVDDSQLPKDRFSAERLKGVDSTLKIQPAELGDSAVYLCASRENTLSDTQYFGPGTRLTVL.

This clone came up once. The genes are TRBV2 and TRBJ2-3; D is unresolved. Looked up from germline, CDR1 is SNHLY and CDR2 is FYNNEI. V lost 5 bases and J lost 6, with 9 bases in between. CDR3 length: 12 amino acids. The CDR3 reads CASSSTADTQYF. The DNA for the CDR3 is TGTGCCAGCAGTTCTACAGCGGATACGCAGTATTTT.

The chain has TRBV6-5 and TRBJ1-1, with D tentatively TRBD1 (6 bases). The CDR3 extends over 11 amino acids. Trimming pared 8 bases from V and 12 bases from J, leaving 16 bases between. CDR1 MNHEY and CDR2 SVGAGI come from the germline V gene. CDR3 residues: CASLKGDRPFF. CDR3 sequence (DNA): TGTGCCAGCTTGAAGGGGGATCGACCTTTCTTT.

The rearrangement links TRBV4-1 to TRBJ2-3, with 13 bases fitting TRBD2. V lost 3 bases and J lost 3; bases outside the gene matches: 3. CDR1 and CDR2 (germline): MGHRA, YSYEKL. The CDR3 has 16 amino acids. The CDR3 DNA follows: TGCGCCAGCAGCCACCGACTAGCGGGGGGTACAGATACGCAGTATTTT. It yields the protein CASSHRLAGGTDTQYF.

This clone was detected ten times or more. The V call is TRBV19, the J call TRBJ2-2; D is unresolved. V was shortened by 3 bases and J by 8 bases, with 13 bases between the two germline ends. The CDR3 has 14 amino acids. CDR1 is LNHDA, CDR2 SQIVND, per germline (reference sequence). CDR3 region: CASSMASRSGELFF. CDR3 in DNA: TGTGCCAGTAGTATGGCTAGTAGGTCGGGGGAGCTGTTTTTT.

V is TRBV5-1 and J is TRBJ1-2; perhaps TRBD1 as D (6 bases). The V and J ends lost 4 bases and 8 bases respectively, with 21 bases between them. The CDR3 length is 15 residues. In germline, CDR1 is SGHRS, CDR2 YFSETQ. The chain's CDR3 is CASSPDLSGTKGYTF. The DNA of the CDR3 is TGCGCCAGCAGCCCAGATCTCTCCGGGACAAAGGGCTACACCTTC.

The chain employs TRBV6-6 and TRBJ2-3, with no clear D. V was trimmed by 5 bases and J by 6 bases, leaving 9 bases between them. The CDR3 has 12 residues. Germline values: CDR1 MNHNY, CDR2 SVGAGI (reference sequence). CDR3 coding DNA: TGTGCCAGCAGTCGACAAGGGGATACGCAGTATTTT. It specifies CASSRQGDTQYF.

The V call is TRBV5-1, the J call TRBJ1-1; D gene unclear. V lost 5 bases and J lost 5, with 7 bases in between. This CDR3 region has 11 residues. Germline CDR1 SGHRS, CDR2 YFSETQ. The CDR3 reads CASRAQTEAFF. The CDR3 bases are TGCGCCAGCAGGGCACAGACTGAAGCTTTCTTT.